This entry describes one TCR beta chain. Its antigen specificity is not known. Per-nucleotide qualities are absent, and no much larger clonotype sits a single base away. This specimen's time point label, per the study, means: day 60 (about 2 months) after transplantation. The sample's treatment or condition label, decoded: allogeneic hematopoietic cell transplantation with graft depleted of TCRalphabeta T cells and CD19 B cells. The children who served as transplant recipients had been given grafts of TCRalphabeta/CD19-depleted allogeneic hematopoietic cells. The protocol used for the library was PCR. Sequencing instrument: Illumina HiSeq 2500. TCR library preparation used molecular barcoding, with unique molecular identifiers applied to normalize quantification of the TCRbeta repertoire. The public reads were quality trimmed at Q25 with fastp and then assembled into clones with MiXCR by TCRdb, keeping productive beta chains. Rows with one shared CDR3 protein collapse into an entry with the most common genes and DNA. Present in this sample are 25,000 or so distinct CDR3 sequences, roughly a sixth of which were seen just once. The ten largest clones take up 35% of the sample.

CDR3 length: 19 amino acids, cysteine to phenylalanine. Only the CDR3 region is kept as DNA, spanning 57 bases read in frame from base 1. Per the germline V gene (reference sequence), DFQATT is the CDR1 and SNEGSKA is the CDR2. Ends trimmed: V by 4 bases, J by 1 base; bases unmatched to a gene: 12. This sample stems from a study of T-cell reconstitution after alpha-beta-depleted transplantation in children (dated by TCRdb to 2015 to 2016). Concerning the study at large: The study quantitatively tracked T-cell immune reconstitution after TCRalphabeta/CD19-depleted allogeneic hematopoietic cell transplantation in children using TCR repertoire profiling.

Here is what the overall study found, with its caveats: Over subsequent months, a decline in hyperexpanded clone frequencies was noted, and after one year, T-cell counts and TCRbeta diversity were mostly ascribed to newly produced T cells. The apparently early alphabetaT-cell count recovery about two months after transplant was reportedly dependent on only several hundred rapidly expanded clones derived from non-depleted graft cells. In some patients, the high TCRbeta diversity seen at day 60 was put down to recipient T cells and intrathymic progenitors that had survived conditioning.

The receptor chain draws on TRBV20-1 and TRBJ2-3, with TRBD2 matching 15 junction bases. The clonotype was recovered from a male patient aged 2 to 10 who had a stem cell transplant for acute lymphoblastic leukemia, so the T cells may come from the graft donor. The sample in question was PBMCs, mostly from graft donor cells, obtained 60 days after TCRalphabeta/CD19-depleted stem cell transplant. The CDR3 region: CSAKVGRTSGRVGTDTQYF. The nucleotide sequence is given as TGCAGTGCTAAAGTTGGCAGGACTAGCGGGAGGGTGGGCACAGATACGCAGTATTTT.